The 30 T cell receptor beta chains below were found in one sample sequenced in a study of spatial heterogeneity in lung cancer. Described time point: blood at routine non-recurrence follow-up after resection. TCRdb itself ran the 5' RACE reads through MiXCR, one entry per CDR3 protein. This sample has some 46,000 distinct CDR3 sequences; approximately 12% occur once, and the top ten carry roughly a third. This specimen consisted of PBMCs, obtained at follow-up. The receptors derive from a male donor with early-stage non-small cell lung cancer.

This clonotype was observed at least ten times. The J gene is TRBJ2-7, the V gene TRBV6-6; 7 bases are a match to TRBD2. Trimming cost V 6 bases and J 5 bases; bases outside gene matches: 4. Germline V gene data show CDR1 as MNHNY and CDR2 as SVGAGI (reference sequence). The CDR3 has 12 amino acids. CDR3 in DNA: TGTGCCAGCAGCACCGGGGGGAACGAGCAGTACTTC. This encodes CASSTGGNEQYF.

V usage is TRBV7-8 and J usage is TRBJ2-1; D is ambiguous. Deletions cut 4 bases from V and 0 bases from J, with 10 bases between. Germline V CDR1 and CDR2: SGHVS, FQNEAQ. The CDR3 has 15 amino acids. The CDR3 loop is CASSWRRSSYNEQFF. The CDR3 DNA reads as TGTGCCAGCAGCTGGCGGAGAAGCTCCTACAATGAGCAGTTCTTC.

This clonotype was seen repeatedly, ten times or more. The genes are TRBV30 and TRBJ1-2, with 7 bases aligning to TRBD1. The germline gives CDR1 GTSNPN, CDR2 SVGIG (reference sequence). The CDR3 is made up of 11 amino acids. V dropped 8 bases and J dropped 7; count of bases not matched to a gene: 7. CDR3 nucleotides: TGTGCCCGAGACAGGGACTCTGGCTACACCTTC. Its protein product is CARDRDSGYTF.

This clonotype was detected many times. V and J are TRBV5-6 and TRBJ2-6, with 7 bases matching TRBD1. From germline, CDR1 is SGHDT and CDR2 YYEEEE. The CDR3 length is 17 residues. The junction had 10 bases not matched to a gene; V was cut back by 5 bases and J by 2 bases. The CDR3: CASSYDRVGAGANVLTF. The CDR3 DNA is TGTGCCAGCAGTTACGACAGGGTCGGCGCTGGGGCCAACGTCCTGACTTTC.

This clonotype was counted many times. The gene calls are TRBV20-1 and TRBJ2-3; 8 bases are a match to TRBD2. The CDR3 consists of 17 residues. Germline CDR1 is DFQATT and CDR2 is SNEGSKA (reference sequence). Trimming cost V 5 bases and J 3 bases; bases outside gene matches: 16. CDR3 in DNA: TGCAGTGCTCGCGGACTAGCCCGGATAATGCGGACAGATACGCAGTATTTT. This codes for CSARGLARIMRTDTQYF.

V usage is TRBV6-2 or TRBV6-3 and J usage is TRBJ2-1, with TRBD2 matching over 9 bases. Trimming removed 6 bases from V and 7 bases from J; junction bases left unmatched: 16. CDR3 length equals 17 residues. Germline V gene data show CDR1 as MNHEY and CDR2 as SVGEGT. The CDR3 nucleotides are TGTGCCAGCAGCCCCGGGCCCATAGCGGGAGAGGGGAATGAGCAGTTCTTC. Protein sequence: CASSPGPIAGEGNEQFF.

This clonotype came up a few times. The chain employs TRBV4-3 and TRBJ2-5, with D unresolved. V gave up 1 base and J gave up 1 base, with 10 bases separating them. The CDR3 has 15 amino acids. CDR1 is LGHNA and CDR2 is YSLEER in the germline V gene. The CDR3: CASSQVGLAQETQYF. The DNA for the CDR3 is TGCGCCAGCAGCCAAGTTGGCCTGGCCCAAGAGACCCAGTACTTC.

This clonotype has at least ten counts. V and J are TRBV7-9 and TRBJ2-1; no clear D gene. The germline V gene encodes CDR1 SEHNR and CDR2 FQNEAQ (reference sequence). Between the trimmed V and J ends, which lost 1 base and 8 bases, there was a span of 12 bases. The CDR3 length is 14 residues. The CDR3 sequence: CASSLGLAGDEQFF. DNA for the CDR3: TGTGCCAGCAGCTTAGGACTTGCCGGCGATGAGCAGTTCTTC.

The V gene is TRBV27, the J gene TRBJ2-1; no clear D gene. Trimming cost V 1 base and J 4 bases, with 8 bases left between them. The CDR3 is made up of 14 amino acids. Germline values: CDR1 MNHEY, CDR2 SMNVEV (reference sequence). CDR3 residues: CASSLFSLYNEQFF. The CDR3 bases are TGTGCCAGCAGTTTATTCTCTCTATACAATGAGCAGTTCTTC.

This clonotype came up once. This may be a read error, as it is one base from a much larger clone. The chain couples TRBV7-7 to TRBJ1-1; TRBD1 agrees at 7 bases. Germline assignment: CDR1 SSHAT and CDR2 FNYEAQ (reference sequence). This CDR3 spans 14 amino acids. CDR3 nucleotides: TGTGCCGGCAGCTCAATCACAGGGGATCCCGAAGCTTTCTTT. This gives the protein CAGSSITGDPEAFF.

This clonotype was counted many times. The genes are TRBV7-2 and TRBJ1-1, with a tentative D call TRBD1 (5 bases). The CDR3 runs 12 residues. Between the trimmed V and J ends, which lost 1 base and 10 bases, there was a span of 10 bases. Germline V lookup: CDR1 SGHTA, CDR2 FQGNSA. The CDR3 coding sequence is TGTGCCAGCAGCTTAGGGGGGGTGACAGCTTTCTTT. It translates to CASSLGGVTAFF. Variable domain in full (rest from reference TRBV7-2 and TRBJ1-1): GAGVSQSPSNKVTEKGKDVELRCDPISGHTALYWYRQSLGQGLEFLIYFQGNSAPDKSGLPSDRFSAERTGGSVSTLTIQRTQQEDSAVYLCASSLGGVTAFFGQGTRLTVV.

This clonotype was counted many times. V gene TRBV20-1 combines with J gene TRBJ1-5; no reliable D call. The CDR3 covers 14 residues. Germline V gives CDR1 DFQATT, CDR2 SNEGSKA (reference sequence). Trimming left V 1 base short and J 9 bases short, with 16 bases between. The CDR3 loop reads CSARASGPGGPQHF. CDR3 in DNA: TGCAGTGCTAGAGCTTCTGGGCCAGGCGGGCCCCAGCATTTT.

The chain is built from TRBV6-6 and TRBJ2-1; D is unresolved. Germline CDR1 MNHNY, CDR2 SVGAGI (reference sequence). This CDR3 has 14 residues. V lost 4 bases and J 3 bases, leaving 10 bases between the germline ends. The CDR3 nucleotides are TGTGCCAGCAGTTGGGCCGGACGCTACAATGAGCAGTTCTTC. It yields the protein CASSWAGRYNEQFF.

The chain is built from TRBV28 and TRBJ1-2; maybe TRBD1 (6 bases). This CDR3 comprises 15 residues. Trimming removed 7 bases from V and 3 bases from J, with 18 bases in between. Germline assignment: CDR1 MDHEN and CDR2 SYDVKM. CDR3 loop: CASITPGELHYGYTF. The CDR3 DNA is TGTGCCAGCATCACCCCAGGGGAACTCCACTATGGCTACACCTTC.

This clonotype has ten or more counts. The chain is built from TRBV28 and TRBJ2-2, with D uncertain. The germline V and J ends were trimmed by 7 bases and 4 bases, with 10 bases remaining between them. The CDR3 consists of 13 residues. The germline V gene has CDR1 MDHEN and CDR2 SYDVKM. CDR3 nucleotides: TGTGCCAGCATTCCAATGGGCACCGGGGAGCTGTTTTTT. As protein: CASIPMGTGELFF. Full variable domain (remainder filled in from reference TRBV28 and TRBJ2-2): DVKVTQSSRYLVKRTGEKVFLECVQDMDHENMFWYRQDPGLGLRLIYFSYDVKMKEKGDIPEGYSVSREKKERFSLILESASTNQTSMYLCASIPMGTGELFFGEGSRLTVL.

In its sample, this clonotype was seen many times. V and J are TRBV7-8 and TRBJ1-1; D ambiguous. Germline CDR1 and CDR2: SGHVS and FQNEAQ. Trimming cost V 4 bases and J 4 bases, with 13 bases left between them. The CDR3 runs 14 residues. CDR3 DNA sequence: TGTGCCAGCAGCTCATCGACGGGTTTCACTGAAGCTTTCTTT. Amino acids: CASSSSTGFTEAFF.

This clonotype occurred many times. The gene calls are TRBV7-2 and TRBJ1-2; no clear D gene. CDR1 SGHTA and CDR2 FQGNSA come from the germline V gene. Trimming left V 3 bases short and J 2 bases short, with 13 bases between. This CDR3 is built from 15 residues. The CDR3 nucleotides are TGTGCCAGCAGCTTTTGGCCAAAGGCGAACTATGGCTACACCTTC. Translated, it gives CASSFWPKANYGYTF.

This clonotype was seen a handful of times. This chain joins TRBV19 and TRBJ1-1, with 8 bases identical to TRBD1. V shed 5 bases, J shed 1 base, and the junction held 3 bases outside the gene matches. This CDR3 is 14 amino acids long. The V gene's germline CDR1 is LNHDA and CDR2 SQIVND (reference sequence). The CDR3 is CASSAGTGNTEAFF. In DNA form, the CDR3 reads TGTGCCAGTAGTGCCGGGACAGGGAACACTGAAGCTTTCTTT. The variable domain in full, completed from reference TRBV19 and TRBJ1-1, reads DGGITQSPKYLFRKEGQNVTLSCEQNLNHDAMYWYRQDPGQGLRLIYYSQIVNDFQKGDIAEGYSVSREKKESFPLTVTSAQKNPTAFYLCASSAGTGNTEAFFGQGTRLTVV.

This clonotype turned up a few times. The chain links TRBV15 to TRBJ2-3; 15 nucleotides line up with TRBD2. There are 19 residues in the CDR3. Unmatched junction bases numbered 9, after V lost 0 bases and J lost 5 bases. CDR1 and CDR2 (germline): LNHNV, YYDKDF (reference sequence). The CDR3 protein is CATSRDRTSGGAVKDTQYF. The CDR3 DNA is TGTGCCACCAGCAGAGATAGGACTAGCGGGGGGGCGGTGAAAGATACGCAGTATTTT.

The genes are TRBV12-3 or TRBV12-4 and TRBJ2-7, with D possibly TRBD2 on 6 matching bases. This CDR3 comprises 13 residues. V was pared by 6 bases and J by 3 bases, with 12 bases between. Written as DNA, the CDR3 is TGTGCCAGCAGCGGGACGGGAGTCTACGAGCAGTACTTC. Amino acids: CASSGTGVYEQYF.

This clonotype appeared many times. This chain connects TRBV15 to TRBJ1-2; D ambiguous. Deletions cut 4 bases from V and 2 bases from J, with 8 bases between. This CDR3 region has 13 residues. The V gene's germline CDR1 is LNHNV and CDR2 YYDKDF (reference sequence). This CDR3 reads CATSNRENYGYTF. The DNA for the CDR3 is TGTGCCACCAGCAATCGGGAAAACTATGGCTACACCTTC.

This sequence joins TRBV25-1 and TRBJ2-5, with TRBD2 matching 9 bases. The trim removed 3 bases at V and 2 bases at J, leaving 7 bases unmatched. CDR1 and CDR2 (germline): MGHDK, SYGVNS. CDR3 size: 16 residues. The CDR3 DNA reads TGTGCCAGCAGTGATGCCATAGCGGGGGCACAAGAGACCCAGTACTTC. It codes for CASSDAIAGAQETQYF.

This clonotype was seen only a few times. The J gene is TRBJ2-5, the V gene TRBV3-2; no check of the table's D call, TRBD2, against the DNA was made. TRBV3-2 is flagged as a pseudogene. The CDR3 length is 17 residues. CDR3 bases: TGTGCCAGCAGCCAAGCCAGGACTAGCGGGATAGAGGAGACCCAGTACTTC. This codes for CASSQARTSGIEETQYF.

This clonotype was observed a handful of times. V and J are TRBV6-5 and TRBJ1-3; 7 bases are a match to TRBD1. In germline, CDR1 is MNHEY, CDR2 SVGAGI. V gave up 2 bases and J gave up 0 bases; unmatched junction bases: 1. This CDR3 spans 15 amino acids. CDR3: CASSYQGDSGNTIYF. CDR3 coding DNA: TGTGCCAGCAGTTACCAGGGGGACTCTGGAAACACCATATATTTT.

This clonotype was seen repeatedly, ten times or more. CDR3 protein: CASSYRDRAPDTQYF. CDR3 DNA: TGTGCCAGCAGCTACCGGGACAGGGCCCCAGATACGCAGTATTTT. The chain uses TRBV7-2 and TRBJ2-3; TRBD1 matches at 9 bases. Germline trimming cut 4 bases from V and 4 bases from J; bases unmatched to any gene: 6. CDR1 is SGHTA, CDR2 FQGNSA, per germline. There are 15 residues in the CDR3.

V and J are TRBV20-1 and TRBJ2-3, with 7 bases identical to TRBD2. This CDR3 has 15 amino acids. Losses at the gene ends were 5 bases for V and 6 bases for J; bases not matched to a gene: 14. CDR1 DFQATT and CDR2 SNEGSKA come from the germline V gene (reference sequence). As DNA, the CDR3 is TGCAGTGCTGACGAGCGGGGCCAACATGGGGATACGCAGTATTTT. Translating it yields CSADERGQHGDTQYF.

This clonotype was recorded many times. The gene calls are TRBV29-1 and TRBJ1-1; D perhaps matches TRBD1 (6 bases). Germline assignment: CDR1 SQVTM and CDR2 ANQGSEA. Trimming left V 6 bases short and J 0 bases short, with 11 bases between. CDR3 length: 13 residues. The CDR3 sequence is CSVMKGVNTEAFF. The CDR3 nucleotides read TGCAGCGTGATGAAGGGGGTGAACACTGAAGCTTTCTTT.

This clonotype showed up many times. J is TRBJ1-6 and V is TRBV7-9, with D possibly being TRBD1 (6 bases). Trimming shortened V by 6 bases and J by 7 bases, and 13 bases separated the two germline ends. CDR3 length equals 14 residues. Germline V gene lookup returns CDR1 SEHNR and CDR2 FQNEAQ (reference sequence). This CDR3 reads CASRPTGLNSPLHF. The CDR3, as DNA: TGTGCCAGCAGACCGACAGGACTCAATTCACCCCTCCACTTT.

V usage is TRBV25-1 and J usage is TRBJ2-3; D gene unclear. V lost 8 bases to trimming and J lost 1 base, with 7 bases between them. Germline CDR1 reads MGHDK; CDR2 reads SYGVNS. The CDR3 is 12 amino acids. CDR3 residues: CASAAGTDTQYF. The CDR3 nucleotides are TGTGCCAGCGCCGCTGGCACAGATACGCAGTATTTT.

This clonotype was detected a few times. The chain has TRBV9 and TRBJ2-7; the match to TRBD1 covers 10 bases. CDR3 length: 14 residues. Germline CDR1 and CDR2: SGDLS and YYNGEE. The V gene end was trimmed by 3 bases and the J gene end by 3 bases; junction bases not matched to a gene: 3. CDR3 sequence (DNA): TGTGCCAGCAGCGCGGACAGGGGGGACTACGAGCAGTACTTC. As protein: CASSADRGDYEQYF.